This T cell receptor (beta chain) was retrieved from a study of blood T cell repertoires in COVID-19. As for the study in general: The United States, Italy and Spain provided the acute and convalescent COVID-19 samples. From T cells, B-cell-depleted T cells, or PBMCs came the material, which was cDNA or gDNA.

Germline V gene sequence: CDR1 SGHRS, CDR2 YFSETQ. This CDR3 has 16 residues. V was pared by 3 bases and J by 2 bases, with 8 bases of the junction left unmatched. Per the study methods: Reference gene primers were amplified, and this amplification served to estimate nucleated cell counts. Here immunoSEQ multiplex PCR was the method, and the copy in TCRdb shows in-frame clones only, minus some. D and trimming were read from the DNA, whereas the V and J calls and clone size are those reported in that table. The sample records about 240,000 clones, about four fifths being singletons. The receptor was isolated from a man younger than 40 who had recovered from COVID-19. The sequencing sample was made of peripheral blood. This chain joins TRBV5-1 and TRBJ2-7; 10 positions match TRBD2. The CDR3 DNA reads TGCGCCAGCAGCTCAGCTAGCGGGGGCCTTCCCTACGAGCAGTACTTC. Protein: CASSSASGGLPYEQYF.